The TCR beta chain described here comes from a study of vaccination and CD4 T cells after COVID-19. Study background: Cultures that served as controls received a CEFX pool, an HIV-1 Nef pool, or no peptide.

Overall study results and limits: Counts of SARS-CoV-2-reactive clonotypes had a median that went from roughly 22 to 38, a nonsignificant change.

Note on this clonotype: Its antigen is as yet unknown.

Documented treatment: 10-day PBMC culture with coronavirus spike peptide pools or control peptides (ViraFEST assay). The J segment lost 8 bases and the V segment lost 4 bases, leaving 7 bases of the junction unmatched. The CDR3 totals 13 residues. Germline CDR1 MNHNS, CDR2 SASEGT. Sequencing of cultured CD4+ T cell DNA used the Oncomine TCR Beta short-read assay. MiXCR was run by TCRdb on the PCR reads, yielding one entry per CDR3 protein. The table records about 21,000 distinct CDR3 sequences, 52% of them present only once. This chain joins TRBV6-1 and TRBJ1-2, with 7 bases aligning to TRBD1. The source is a human donor who had recovered from COVID-19. The sample consisted of CD4+ T cells from blood, cultured in vitro. The DNA of the CDR3 is TGTGCCAGCAGTGGAGACAGGGACCAAGGCTACACCTTC. Encoded protein: CASSGDRDQGYTF.